The next 23 T cell receptor beta chains were all read from a single sample in a study of shared T cell receptors in the human thymus. The table came from immunoSEQ multiplex PCR; TCRdb's copy has only in-frame clones and leaves some out. The data contain hundreds of thousands of clones, 78% of them singletons. The same data also contributed to another study, on human thymus T cells.

The sample consisted of thymocytes. These receptors all stem from a boy in the first two years of life with a congenital heart defect.

The rearrangement links TRBV4-3 to TRBJ2-1; the D is unclear. The CDR3 is 17 residues long. Trimming took off 0 bases at V and 2 bases at J, with 14 bases between the two ends. CDR1 LGHNA and CDR2 YSLEER come from the germline V gene. CDR3 DNA sequence: TGCGCCAGCAGCCAAGATCTTGGCCTTTTACCCTACAATGAGCAGTTCTTC. This codes for CASSQDLGLLPYNEQFF.

The CDR3 DNA is TGTGCCAGCAGCCGCTGGGACAGGGCCCAAGAGACCCAGTACTTC. Protein sequence: CASSRWDRAQETQYF. The chain combines TRBV5-6 with TRBJ2-5; 9 positions match TRBD1. CDR1 and CDR2 (germline): SGHDT, YYEEEE. Trimming removed 4 bases from V and 1 base from J; junction bases left unmatched: 5. There are 15 residues in the CDR3.

V usage is TRBV7-6 and J usage is TRBJ2-1; D is perhaps TRBD2 (6 bases). Germline-derived CDR1 and CDR2 are SGHVS and FNYEAQ. V was shortened by 5 bases and J by 0 bases, with 14 bases between the two germline ends. CDR3 length: 16 amino acids. The CDR3 DNA sequence: TGTGCCAGCAGCCCCGGGGGAGCCAGCTCCTACAATGAGCAGTTCTTC. It translates to CASSPGGASSYNEQFF.

As for this clone: Other DNA sequences in the sample encode the same CDR3. V gene TRBV7-8 combines with J gene TRBJ2-7; no definite D call. Trimming removed 4 bases from V and 0 bases from J, with 25 bases in between. This CDR3 has 19 amino acids. Per the germline V gene, CDR1 is SGHVS and CDR2 is FQNEAQ. CDR3 sequence (DNA): TGTGCCAGCAGCTACACCACACCCCCCCGGCAGGCCAACTCCTACGAGCAGTACTTC. The encoded protein is CASSYTTPPRQANSYEQYF.

The chain carries TRBV28 and TRBJ2-1; 7 bases agree with TRBD1. Germline V CDR1 and CDR2: MDHEN, SYDVKM. This CDR3 is built from 14 residues. The J segment lost 8 bases and the V segment lost 2 bases, leaving 6 bases of the junction unmatched. CDR3 sequence reads: CASSLQRQGYEQFF. CDR3 bases: TGTGCCAGCAGTTTACAGCGACAGGGCTATGAGCAGTTCTTC.

The V call is TRBV12-5, the J call TRBJ1-1; maybe TRBD1 (6 bases). The germline gives CDR1 LGHNT, CDR2 FRNRAP. CDR3 length equals 12 residues. Trimming shortened V by 9 bases and J by 4 bases, and 12 bases separated the two germline ends. As DNA, the CDR3 is TGTGCTAGGGGGGCGCCGGGCACTGAAGCTTTCTTT. Amino acid sequence: CARGAPGTEAFF.

This clone was counted only a few times. The chain employs TRBV5-5 and TRBJ2-7, with D tentatively TRBD2 (5 bases). The CDR3 is 12 amino acids. The germline V gene has CDR1 SGHKS and CDR2 YYEKEE (reference sequence). Between the trimmed V and J ends, which lost 4 bases and 4 bases, there was a span of 9 bases. The CDR3 DNA sequence: TGTGCCAGCAGCGACGGAGGATACGAGCAGTACTTC. Translating gives CASSDGGYEQYF. Full variable domain (outside the CDR3, taken from reference TRBV5-5 and TRBJ2-7): DAGVTQSPTHLIKTRGQQVTLRCSPISGHKSVSWYQQVLGQGPQFIFQYYEKEERGRGNFPDRFSARQFPNYSSELNVNALLLGDSALYLCASSDGGYEQYFGPGTRLTVT.

The J gene is TRBJ2-1, the V gene TRBV5-1; possible D gene TRBD1, 5 bases. V was pared by 0 bases and J by 7 bases, with 11 bases between. This CDR3 comprises 14 residues. Germline V gene data show CDR1 as SGHRS and CDR2 as YFSETQ. CDR3 residues: CASSLGKGKNEQFF. Here the CDR3 DNA reads TGCGCCAGCAGCTTGGGGAAGGGGAAGAATGAGCAGTTCTTC.

This chain joins TRBV9 and TRBJ1-1, with 7 bases aligning to TRBD1. V dropped 3 bases and J dropped 0; count of bases not matched to a gene: 8. This CDR3 has 16 residues. The germline V gene has CDR1 SGDLS and CDR2 YYNGEE. CDR3 sequence reads: CASSARDSFMNTEAFF. The CDR3, as DNA: TGTGCCAGCAGCGCCCGGGACAGCTTTATGAACACTGAAGCTTTCTTT.

This chain connects TRBV4-1 to TRBJ1-4; possible D gene TRBD1, 6 bases. With 1 base removed from V and 7 bases from J, the gap between germline ends came to 7 bases. The length of the CDR3 is 13 residues. Germline CDR1 MGHRA, CDR2 YSYEKL. The CDR3 here is CASSQGGGEKLFF. The CDR3 nucleotides are TGCGCCAGCAGCCAAGGAGGGGGTGAAAAACTGTTTTTT.

The rearrangement joins TRBV4-1 to TRBJ2-2, with D tentatively TRBD1 (6 bases). From germline, CDR1 is MGHRA and CDR2 YSYEKL. V gave up 4 bases and J gave up 1 base, with 13 bases separating them. This CDR3 contains 16 residues. DNA of the CDR3: TGCGCCAGCAGCCGGGGCGGACAGTTGAACACCGGGGAGCTGTTTTTT. Amino acids: CASSRGGQLNTGELFF.

This CDR3 is CASSVHVAGVAAEQYF. Written as DNA, the CDR3 is TGTGCCAGCAGCGTACATGTAGCGGGAGTAGCGGCCGAGCAGTACTTC. The chain carries TRBV9 and TRBJ2-7; the match to TRBD2 covers 9 bases. V gave up 1 base and J gave up 6 bases; unmatched junction bases: 11. Germline V gives CDR1 SGDLS, CDR2 YYNGEE. This CDR3 is built from 16 residues. The full variable domain, with the rest looked up from reference TRBV9 and TRBJ2-7, is DSGVTQTPKHLITATGQRVTLRCSPRSGDLSVYWYQQSLDQGLQFLIQYYNGEERAKGNILERFSAQQFPDLHSELNLSSLELGDSALYFCASSVHVAGVAAEQYFGPGTRLTVT.

This chain connects TRBV29-1 to TRBJ1-4, with a possible D match to TRBD1 (6 bases). The CDR3 runs to 15 residues. The ends were cut back, 0 bases at V and 7 bases at J, with 15 bases in the middle. Germline V gives CDR1 SQVTM, CDR2 ANQGSEA. The CDR3 reads CSVEEREGGSEKLFF. In DNA, the CDR3 is TGCAGCGTTGAAGAGAGGGAGGGGGGAAGTGAAAAACTGTTTTTT.

The gene calls are TRBV5-1 and TRBJ2-3; D unclear. Between the trimmed V and J ends, which lost 4 bases and 2 bases, there was a span of 11 bases. The CDR3 covers 14 residues. The germline gives CDR1 SGHRS, CDR2 YFSETQ. The CDR3 protein is CASSPRYATDTQYF. CDR3 DNA: TGCGCCAGCAGCCCCAGGTACGCCACAGATACGCAGTATTTT.

V usage is TRBV19 and J usage is TRBJ2-1, with D possibly TRBD2 on 5 matching bases. Looked up from germline, CDR1 is LNHDA and CDR2 is SQIVND (reference sequence). The germline V and J ends were trimmed by 1 base and 0 bases, with 10 bases remaining between them. This CDR3 region has 16 residues. CDR3 DNA: TGTGCCAGTAGTATAGTGGAGGTTTCCTCCTACAATGAGCAGTTCTTC. This codes for CASSIVEVSSYNEQFF.

This chain joins TRBV5-4 and TRBJ1-5; TRBD1 is a possible D gene (6 bases). CDR3 length: 15 amino acids. Germline CDR1 and CDR2: SGHNT and YYREEE (reference sequence). Trimming removed 7 bases at V and 0 bases at J, with 14 bases between. CDR3 in amino acids: CASSTTGDSNQPQHF. The CDR3 nucleotides are TGTGCCAGCTCAACGACAGGAGATAGCAATCAGCCCCAGCATTTT.

The chain employs TRBV5-1 and TRBJ2-2; D is possibly TRBD2 (5 bases). V was cut by 4 bases and J by 6 bases, with 13 bases left in between. CDR1 and CDR2 (germline): SGHRS, YFSETQ. The CDR3 spans 14 residues. CDR3 nucleotide sequence: TGCGCCAGCAGCCCATTGGTGAGGGCCGGGGAGCTGTTTTTT. Its translation: CASSPLVRAGELFF. The variable domain in full, completed from reference TRBV5-1 and TRBJ2-2, reads KAGVTQTPRYLIKTRGQQVTLSCSPISGHRSVSWYQQTPGQGLQFLFEYFSETQRNKGNFPGRFSGRQFSNSRSEMNVSTLELGDSALYLCASSPLVRAGELFFGEGSRLTVL.

This clone was observed a few times. V and J are TRBV4-2 and TRBJ2-1, with 8 bases identical to TRBD2. J gave up 8 bases and V 0 bases, and 9 bases lay outside the gene matches. This CDR3 contains 16 residues. Looked up from germline, CDR1 is LGHNA and CDR2 is YNFKEQ. The CDR3 protein is CASSQDRKRECDEQFF. CDR3 nucleotides: TGTGCCAGCAGCCAAGATCGGAAGCGGGAGTGCGATGAGCAGTTCTTC.

There are a few counts of this clone. The chain couples TRBV4-1 to TRBJ2-1, with TRBD2 identical over 9 bases. In germline, CDR1 is MGHRA, CDR2 YSYEKL. Unmatched junction bases numbered 9, after V lost 0 bases and J lost 9 bases. The CDR3 contains 16 residues. Here the CDR3 DNA reads TGCGCCAGCAGCCAAGATTGGATAGCGGGAGTTTCTGAGCAGTTCTTC. Its translation: CASSQDWIAGVSEQFF.

The chain employs TRBV7-2 and TRBJ2-7, with D maybe TRBD2 (6 bases). The germline CDR1 and CDR2 sequences are SGHTA and FQGNSA. Trimming shortened V by 5 bases and J by 4 bases, and 18 bases separated the two germline ends. The CDR3 extends over 15 amino acids. CDR3 sequence: CASSRPGMREYEQYF. In DNA, the CDR3 is TGTGCCAGCAGCCGACCGGGAATGCGGGAATACGAGCAGTACTTC.

The chain has TRBV4-3 and TRBJ2-5; TRBD2 matches at 9 bases. J was trimmed by 2 bases and V by 4 bases; bases with no gene match: 11. CDR1 LGHNA and CDR2 YSLEER come from the germline V gene. This CDR3 spans 17 amino acids. The CDR3 protein is CASSPQGLAERQETQYF. CDR3 sequence (DNA): TGCGCCAGCAGCCCCCAGGGACTAGCAGAAAGACAAGAGACCCAGTACTTC.

V usage is TRBV4-1 and J usage is TRBJ1-1; D remains unclear. This CDR3 is 18 amino acids long. Per the germline V gene, CDR1 is MGHRA and CDR2 is YSYEKL. Trimming pared 0 bases from V and 1 base from J, leaving 18 bases between. The CDR3 DNA reads as TGCGCCAGCAGCCAAGATGGTCCGAAAGGACTCTGGAACACTGAAGCTTTCTTT. Translated, it gives CASSQDGPKGLWNTEAFF.

The chain has TRBV27 and TRBJ2-1, with TRBD2 matching 10 bases. V dropped 5 bases and J dropped 7; count of bases not matched to a gene: 14. The CDR3 is 17 amino acids. Per germline, CDR1 MNHEY and CDR2 SMNVEV (reference sequence). The CDR3 DNA is TGTGCCAGCAGTCCACGTGTTCTAGCGGGAGTCTTTAATGAGCAGTTCTTC. Translated, it gives CASSPRVLAGVFNEQFF.